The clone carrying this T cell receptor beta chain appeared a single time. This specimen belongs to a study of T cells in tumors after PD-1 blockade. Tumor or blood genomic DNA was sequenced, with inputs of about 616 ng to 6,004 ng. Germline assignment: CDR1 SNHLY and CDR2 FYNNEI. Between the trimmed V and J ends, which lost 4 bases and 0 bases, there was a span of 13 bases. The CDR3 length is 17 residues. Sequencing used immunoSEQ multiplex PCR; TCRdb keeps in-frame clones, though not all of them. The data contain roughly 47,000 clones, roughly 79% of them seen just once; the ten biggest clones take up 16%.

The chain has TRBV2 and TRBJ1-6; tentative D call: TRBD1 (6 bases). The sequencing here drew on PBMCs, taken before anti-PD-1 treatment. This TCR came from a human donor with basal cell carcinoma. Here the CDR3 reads CASSAWDIDSYNSPLHF. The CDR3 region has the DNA TGTGCCAGCAGTGCCTGGGACATAGACTCCTATAATTCACCCCTCCACTTT.